This TCR beta chain was identified during a study of blood T cells in healthy people across ages. The study's findings and limits: Greater diversity and more naive CD4+ cells were seen in long-lived donors than in aged donors.

About this clonotype: Its antigen is as yet unknown.

A sample-barcoded 5' primer and a J-beta primer mix were used in a second PCR of about 7 to 11 cycles. MiXCR, run by TCRdb on the 5' RACE reads, gives a single entry per CDR3 protein. In the table there are about 720,000 distinct CDR3 sequences, about a fifth of which are singletons. This CDR3 is built from 15 residues. The germline V gene has CDR1 DFQATT and CDR2 SNEGSKA (reference sequence). V shed 3 bases and J shed 0 bases, with 11 bases lying between them. The V and J genes are TRBV20-1 and TRBJ2-2, with unresolved D. Sequencing was carried out using blood. The sequence was collected from a man between 65 and 80 years old in good health. CDR3: CSASSAVANTGELFF. For the CDR3, the DNA is TGCAGTGCTAGTTCCGCGGTCGCGAACACCGGGGAGCTGTTTTTT.